The source of this T cell receptor beta chain is a study of human T cells and chemical hapten exposure. Study at large: TCR yields differed between samples (mainly from small differences in pooled library volume).

CDR3 length: 14 amino acids. Deletions cut 4 bases from V and 3 bases from J, with 12 bases between. In germline, CDR1 is LGHNA, CDR2 YNFKEQ. Study results and caveats: TCRs above 1 in 1000 frequency stayed constant with DPC sensitization.

Time point in this sample: healthy volunteer bleed at 6 weeks. Unfractionated whole blood served as the source for total RNA extraction. Separate cDNA molecules received unique molecular identifiers, which the library attached to them. MiXCR was run by TCRdb on the RACE reads, yielding one entry per CDR3 protein. The sample has about 77,000 distinct CDR3 sequences, about 8.6% seen once. In regard to this clonotype: Its target is not known.

The sequenced sample was whole blood. The sequence derives from a female donor in good health. Some clones in this sample may be carry-over from other donors' samples. V is TRBV4-2 and J is TRBJ2-5; no firm D call. The DNA of the CDR3 is TGTGCCAGCAGCCTCCGCGGCCTGGAAGAGACCCAGTACTTC. This encodes CASSLRGLEETQYF.